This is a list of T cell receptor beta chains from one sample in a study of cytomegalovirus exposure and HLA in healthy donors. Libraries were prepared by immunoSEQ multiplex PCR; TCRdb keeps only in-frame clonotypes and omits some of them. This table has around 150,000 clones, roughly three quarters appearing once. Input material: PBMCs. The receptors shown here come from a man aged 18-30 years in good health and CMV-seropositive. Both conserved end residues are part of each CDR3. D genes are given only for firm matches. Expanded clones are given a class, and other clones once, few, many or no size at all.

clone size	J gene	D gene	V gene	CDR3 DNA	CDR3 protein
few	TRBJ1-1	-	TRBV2	TGTGCCAGCAGTGAAGCCGTCACTGAAGCTTTCTTT	CASSEAVTEAFF
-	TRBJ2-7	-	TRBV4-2	TGTGCCAGCAGCCAAGAATCGGTGTACGAGCAGTACTTC	CASSQESVYEQYF
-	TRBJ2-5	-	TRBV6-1	TGTGCCAGCAGTGACGGGACTGTACAAGAGACCCAGTACTTC	CASSDGTVQETQYF
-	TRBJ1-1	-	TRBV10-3	TGTGCCATCTCAGGCAGGGCAAACACTGAAGCTTTCTTT	CAISGRANTEAFF
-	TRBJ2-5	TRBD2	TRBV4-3	TGCGCCAGCAGCCTCGAGCGGGGGCCTTGGGAGACCCAGTACTTC	CASSLERGPWETQYF
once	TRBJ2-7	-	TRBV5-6	TGTGCCAGCAGCTTGGATGGTAGCGGATCCTACGAGCAGTACTTC	CASSLDGSGSYEQYF
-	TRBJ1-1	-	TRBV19	TGTGCCAGTAGTGCACAGGGTTTGAACACTGAAGCTTTCTTT	CASSAQGLNTEAFF
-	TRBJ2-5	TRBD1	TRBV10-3	TGTGCCATCAGTGACAGGGGGCAAGAGACCCAGTACTTC	CAISDRGQETQYF
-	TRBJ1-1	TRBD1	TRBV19	TGTGCCAGTAGTATAGTCACAGGGGAGGCTGAAGCTTTCTTT	CASSIVTGEAEAFF
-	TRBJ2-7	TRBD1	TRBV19	TGTGCCAGTAGTATGGGGTCAGGGGGCAACTACGAGCAGTACTTC	CASSMGSGGNYEQYF
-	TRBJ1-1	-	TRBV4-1	TGCGCCAGCAGCCAAGATCTTCAGGGTCTTGGTACTGAAGCTTTCTTT	CASSQDLQGLGTEAFF
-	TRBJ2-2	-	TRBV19	TGTGCCAGTAGTATATCAGGGTTCCCCGGGGAGCTGTTTTTT	CASSISGFPGELFF
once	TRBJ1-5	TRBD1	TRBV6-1	TGTGCCAGCAGGACAGGGGGCCCGGCTCAGCCCCAGCATTTT	CASRTGGPAQPQHF
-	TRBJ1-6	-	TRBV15	TGTGCCACCAGCAGAGATCTCAGTTCACCCCTCCACTTT	CATSRDLSSPLHF
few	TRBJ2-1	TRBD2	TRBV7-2	TGTGCCAGCAGCCGGCTCTCTGGAGCGGGGTACAATGAGCAGTTCTTC	CASSRLSGAGYNEQFF
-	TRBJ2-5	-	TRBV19	TGTGCCAGTAGGGGGCAGGACACCCTCCAAGAGACCCAGTACTTC	CASRGQDTLQETQYF
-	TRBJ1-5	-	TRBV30	TGTGCCTGTGCCGGACTGTATAGCAATCAGCCCCAGCATTTT	CACAGLYSNQPQHF
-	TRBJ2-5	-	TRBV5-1	TGCGCCAGCAGCTTGAACCCGGGGGTCAGGGAGACCCAGTACTTC	CASSLNPGVRETQYF
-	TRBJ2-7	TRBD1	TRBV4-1	TGCGCCAGCAGCCAAGGCCTCAGGGGGAAGGGATACGAGCAGTACTTC	CASSQGLRGKGYEQYF
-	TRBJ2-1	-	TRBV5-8	TGTGCCAGCACCTTGAATTGGGGGCTCTACAATGAGCAGTTCTTC	CASTLNWGLYNEQFF
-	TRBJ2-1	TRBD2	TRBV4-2	TGTGCCAGCAGCCAAGAAGGCCCCAGCGGGGGGCGCAATGAGCAGTTCTTC	CASSQEGPSGGRNEQFF
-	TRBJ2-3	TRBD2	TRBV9	TGTGCCAGCAGCAGACGACTAGCGGGAGTAGATACGCAGTATTTT	CASSRRLAGVDTQYF
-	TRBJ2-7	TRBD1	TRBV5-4	TGTGCCAGCAGTCGGGACAGGGCTGGCGAGCAGTACTTC	CASSRDRAGEQYF
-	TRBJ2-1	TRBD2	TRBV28	TGTGCCAGCAGTTTGGGGACTAGCCGGTCGCAGTTCTTC	CASSLGTSRSQFF
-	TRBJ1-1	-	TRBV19	TGTGCCAGTAGTGCGTCTCCTACGAACACTGAAGCTTTCTTT	CASSASPTNTEAFF
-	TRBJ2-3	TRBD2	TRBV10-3	TGTGCCATCAGTGACCCGGGACTAGCCTCAGATACGCAGTATTTT	CAISDPGLASDTQYF
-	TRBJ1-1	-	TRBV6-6	TGTGCCAGCAAGCCCCACGGGGAGGGGATCGGTGAAGCTTTCTTT	CASKPHGEGIGEAFF
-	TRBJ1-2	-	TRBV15	TGTGCCACCAGCAGAGTAGAAGGGAGTGGCTACACCTTC	CATSRVEGSGYTF
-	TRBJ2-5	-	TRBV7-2	TGTGCCAGCAGCTTAGTGGGAGGAGAGACCCAGTACTTC	CASSLVGGETQYF
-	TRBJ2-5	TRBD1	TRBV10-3	TGTGCCATCAGTAGCCCAGGGGGAGAGACCCAGTACTTC	CAISSPGGETQYF
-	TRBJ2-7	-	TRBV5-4	TGTGCCAGCAGCTTCGAGGGTAACATCTACGAGCAGTACTTC	CASSFEGNIYEQYF
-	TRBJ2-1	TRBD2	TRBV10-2	TGCGCCAGCCTAGGTAGGACTAGAAGACTCGATGAGCAGTTCTTC	CASLGRTRRLDEQFF
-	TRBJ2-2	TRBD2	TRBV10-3	TGTGCCATCAGTGAGTGGGGACTAGCGGGAAACACCGGGGAGCTGTTTTTT	CAISEWGLAGNTGELFF
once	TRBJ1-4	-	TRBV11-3	TGTGCCAGCAGCTTTGGGCAAGGAAGGGGAGGGGAAAAACTGTTTTTT	CASSFGQGRGGEKLFF
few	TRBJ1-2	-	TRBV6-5	TGTGCCAGCAGTTACGACTCGAACTATGGCTACACCTTC	CASSYDSNYGYTF
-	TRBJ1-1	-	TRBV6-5	TGTGCCAGCAGCGCGAATCGGGGGAACACTGAAGCTTTCTTT	CASSANRGNTEAFF
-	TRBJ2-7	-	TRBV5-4	TGTGCCAGCAGCTTGGGCGGGTATTCCTACGAGCAGTACTTC	CASSLGGYSYEQYF
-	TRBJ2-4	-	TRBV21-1	TGTGCCAGCAGGAAAAGACAGGAGAGAGCCAAAAACATTCAGTACTTC	CASRKRQERAKNIQYF
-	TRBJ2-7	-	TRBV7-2	TGTGCCAGCAGCTTAGCGAGGATCTCTTCCCACGAGCAGTACTTC	CASSLARISSHEQYF
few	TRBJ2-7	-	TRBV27	TGTGCCAGCAGGAGGGACACCAACTCCTACGAGCAGTACTTC	CASRRDTNSYEQYF
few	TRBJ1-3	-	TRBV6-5	TGTGCCAGCAGCCCCGGAACGAGGAGCACCATATATTTT	CASSPGTRSTIYF
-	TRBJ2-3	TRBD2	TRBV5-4	TGTGCCAGCAGCCCTAGGACTAGCGGGATCAGCACAGATACGCAGTATTTT	CASSPRTSGISTDTQYF
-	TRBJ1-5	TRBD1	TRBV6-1	TGTGCCAGCAGTGAGGGGACAGGGCTTGGGTCGCCCCAGCATTTT	CASSEGTGLGSPQHF
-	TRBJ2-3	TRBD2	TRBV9	TGTGCCAGCAGCGTCGGAGGGCGGGGGGGCACAGATACGCAGTATTTT	CASSVGGRGGTDTQYF
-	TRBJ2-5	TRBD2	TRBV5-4	TGTGCCAGCAGCTCTGGGACTAGCGGACAAGAGACCCAGTACTTC	CASSSGTSGQETQYF
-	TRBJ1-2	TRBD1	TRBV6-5	TGTGCCAGCAGTGTACAGGGGAACTATGGCTACACCTTC	CASSVQGNYGYTF
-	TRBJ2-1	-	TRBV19	TGTGCCAGTAGTATGGGGGGGGGCGGTGAAGATGAGCAGTTCTTC	CASSMGGGGEDEQFF
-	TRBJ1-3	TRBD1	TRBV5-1	TGCGCCAGCAGACCAGGACAGGGGGCAAACACCATATATTTT	CASRPGQGANTIYF
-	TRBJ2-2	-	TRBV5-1	TGCGCCAGCAGTCTCTCCGGGTCGGACACCGGGGAGCTGTTTTTT	CASSLSGSDTGELFF
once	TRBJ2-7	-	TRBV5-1	TGCGCCAGCAGCTTGCTGGGACAAAACTACGAGCAGTACTTC	CASSLLGQNYEQYF
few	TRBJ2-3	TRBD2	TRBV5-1	TGCGCCAGCAGCCCGGGACTAGCGGGCACAGATACGCAGTATTTT	CASSPGLAGTDTQYF
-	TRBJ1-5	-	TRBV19	TGTGCCAGTACCCCCCTGCAGGGGAGTCAGCCCCAGCATTTT	CASTPLQGSQPQHF
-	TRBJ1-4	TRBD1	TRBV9	TGTGCCAGCAGCGCCGATGACAGGGGCCCTCGGGAAAAACTGTTTTTT	CASSADDRGPREKLFF
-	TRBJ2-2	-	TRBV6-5	TGTGCCAGCAGAGAAGCTGCGGGAACCGGGGAGCTGTTTTTT	CASREAAGTGELFF